This T cell receptor beta chain was documented in a study of blood T cells in healthy people across ages. Notes on the study in general: Strong correlation existed between TCR beta diversity and naive T cell percentage.

The CDR3 is 15 residues long. CDR1 is SEHNR, CDR2 FQNEAQ, per germline (reference sequence). Trimming shortened V by 0 bases and J by 3 bases, and 11 bases separated the two germline ends. Sample-barcoded 5' priming and a J-beta primer mix drove a second PCR of about 6 to 11 cycles. TCRdb re-derived calls from the 5' RACE reads in MiXCR, one entry per CDR3 protein. This table holds hundreds of thousands of distinct CDR3 sequences, roughly 60% found once. Those donating, healthy Caucasian individuals from Russia, were aged about 6 to 100. Isolating PBMCs gave at least 6 million of these cells per sample. A note on this clonotype: Its specificity is unknown.

The receptor's source is a young man in good health. J is TRBJ2-5 and V is TRBV7-9, with a tentative D call TRBD1 (6 bases). The sequenced sample was blood. In DNA, the CDR3 is TGTGCCAGCAGCTTAGCTCCAGAGGGGGAAGAGACCCAGTACTTC. Residues: CASSLAPEGEETQYF.